This T cell receptor (beta chain) was retrieved from a study of control samples from healthy donors and cancer patients. The CDR3 has 17 amino acids. Germline CDR1 reads MDHEN; CDR2 reads SYDVKM. Trimming left V 4 bases short and J 4 bases short, with 22 bases between. The method was immunoSEQ multiplex PCR; TCRdb's version includes in-frame clones alone and lacks a portion of them. The sample shows 100,000 to 150,000 clones, approximately 94% of them seen only once. The chain couples TRBV28 to TRBJ1-1, with no clear D. What was sequenced was PBMCs. The sequence was obtained from a man aged 45-60 years with head and neck cancer. The CDR3 nucleotides are TGTGCCAGCAGTTCCCCGAGGGAGCCCACGACCCCCACTGAAGCTTTCTTT. It codes for CASSSPREPTTPTEAFF.